Listed here are 5 T cell receptor beta chains from one sample, sequenced in a study of shared clonotypes between healthy human individuals. Measured with immunoSEQ multiplex PCR; TCRdb has only the in-frame clones, and not every one. Counted here are approximately 980,000 clones, over 60% occurring once; the ten biggest clones make up roughly 1.5%. The specimen was memory CD4+ T cells sorted from blood. Subset: CD45RA-negative fraction. These receptors were taken from a man between 18 and 29 years old in good health.

V and J are TRBV7-2 and TRBJ1-2; D gene unclear. The germline V gene encodes CDR1 SGHTA and CDR2 FQGNSA. This CDR3 region has 12 residues. V was pared by 5 bases and J by 7 bases, with 11 bases between. The CDR3 DNA is TGTGCCAGCAGCCCAAACATGGCTGGCTACACCTTC. It translates to CASSPNMAGYTF.

This chain connects TRBV15 to TRBJ1-2; D perhaps matches TRBD1 (6 bases). The length of the CDR3 is 14 residues. Germline loops: CDR1 LNHNV, CDR2 YYDKDF (reference sequence). Between the trimmed V and J ends, which lost 1 base and 8 bases, there was a span of 14 bases. As DNA, the CDR3 is TGTGCCACCAGCAGAGCTGGGGACACAAGAGGCTACACCTTC. This encodes CATSRAGDTRGYTF.

This clone was counted only a few times. The gene calls are TRBV10-3 and TRBJ1-5; tentative D call: TRBD1 (5 bases). Germline values: CDR1 ENHRY, CDR2 SYGVKD. This CDR3 is 15 amino acids long. V shed 2 bases and J shed 3 bases, with 11 bases lying between them. CDR3 residues: CAISEETGPNQPQHF. The CDR3 DNA follows: TGTGCCATCAGTGAGGAAACAGGCCCCAATCAGCCCCAGCATTTT.

This clone has just a few counts. The same CDR3 can be traced to other DNA sequences in this sample. This CDR3 is CASSPQAGGPSYEQYF. The CDR3 region has the DNA TGTGCCAGCAGCCCTCAAGCGGGAGGGCCCTCCTACGAGCAGTACTTC. The V gene is TRBV9, the J gene TRBJ2-7; 10 bases fit TRBD2. Trimming removed 4 bases from V and 0 bases from J; junction bases left unmatched: 7. CDR1 SGDLS and CDR2 YYNGEE come from the germline V gene. The CDR3 spans 16 residues.

The J gene is TRBJ2-3, the V gene TRBV7-2, with D possibly TRBD2 on 7 matching bases. The V end lost 6 bases, the J end lost 2 bases, and 18 bases lay between the germline ends. This CDR3 has 16 amino acids. CDR1 is SGHTA, CDR2 FQGNSA, per germline. CDR3 in DNA: TGTGCCAGCAGTGGAGGGGCGCGGGGGCACACAGATACGCAGTATTTT. Its protein is CASSGGARGHTDTQYF.